This is a list of T cell receptor beta chains from one sample in a study of vaccination and CD4 T cells after COVID-19. One entry per CDR3 protein results from TCRdb running MiXCR on the PCR reads. The table lists 15,000 to 20,000 distinct CDR3 sequences, less than 60% of them singletons. Antigen specificity for these receptors is unknown. The material was CD4+ T cells from blood, cultured in vitro, obtained after SARS-CoV-2 vaccination. The receptors here all came from a human donor who had recovered from COVID-19. CDR3s include the opening cysteine and the closing phenylalanine or tryptophan. Fields, in order: J gene, D gene, V gene, clone size, CDR3 protein, CDR3 DNA. D genes are given only for firm matches. Clone size is not always given. Where it is, it says once, few, many or a class for expanded clones.

>TRBJ1-1|.|TRBV11-1|.
CASSLDPGRTEAFF
TGTGCCAGCAGCTTAGACCCGGGACGGACTGAAGCTTTCTTT
>TRBJ2-1|TRBD2|TRBV20-1|.
CSARLAGLLTEQFF
TGCAGCGCGAGACTAGCGGGTCTCTTAACTGAGCAGTTCTTC
>TRBJ2-1|.|TRBV6-2/TRBV6-3|.
CASRIPGRTNEQFF
TGTGCCAGCAGGATACCGGGACGCACAAATGAGCAGTTCTTC
>TRBJ1-2|.|TRBV7-8|.
CASSLARSYLLSSYGYTF
TGTGCCAGCAGCTTAGCGCGTTCCTATCTCCTTTCCTCCTATGGCTACACCTTC
>TRBJ2-5|TRBD2|TRBV27|.
CASSFAGGQETQYF
TGTGCCAGCAGTTTTGCGGGGGGCCAGGAGACCCAGTACTTC
>TRBJ1-5|.|TRBV6-5|.
CASSYTRNQPQHF
TGTGCCAGCAGTTACACGAGGAATCAGCCCCAGCATTTT
>TRBJ2-5|TRBD1|TRBV18|.
CASSRGGPQETQYF
TGTGCCAGCTCAAGAGGGGGCCCCCAAGAGACCCAGTACTTC
>TRBJ1-5|TRBD1|TRBV20-1|.
CSARSFDRGNQPQHF
TGCAGTGCTAGATCTTTCGACAGGGGGAATCAGCCCCAGCATTTT
>TRBJ2-1|TRBD1|TRBV11-1|.
CASSQAGTGGHEQFF
TGTGCCAGCAGCCAAGCCGGGACAGGGGGCCATGAGCAGTTCTTC
>TRBJ2-7|TRBD2|TRBV6-1|.
CASRPPRAGGSYEQYF
TGTGCCAGCAGACCTCCTCGGGCGGGAGGGTCCTACGAGCAGTACTTC
>TRBJ1-1|.|TRBV24-1|.
CATREGGWNTEAFF
TGTGCCACGAGGGAGGGGGGCTGGAACACTGAAGCTTTCTTT
>TRBJ1-1|.|TRBV6-1|.
CASSEAGETEAFF
TGTGCCAGCAGTGAAGCAGGGGAGACTGAAGCTTTCTTT
>TRBJ1-1|.|TRBV28|.
CASRLITKNTEAFF
TGTGCCAGCAGGCTCATTACCAAGAACACTGAAGCTTTCTTT
>TRBJ1-1|.|TRBV19|.
CASSIGGSNTEAFF
TGTGCCAGTAGTATCGGAGGGAGTAACACTGAAGCTTTCTTT
>TRBJ2-3|.|TRBV10-3|.
CAISDRGASDTQYF
TGTGCCATCAGTGATCGAGGGGCCTCAGATACGCAGTATTTT
>TRBJ2-4|.|TRBV15|.
CATSRDEWNRAKNIQYF
TGTGCCACCAGCAGAGATGAGTGGAACCGGGCCAAAAACATTCAGTACTTC
>TRBJ2-7|TRBD1|TRBV10-3|few
CAISPSTGGGLYEQYF
TGTGCCATCAGCCCAAGTACAGGGGGCGGTTTGTACGAGCAGTACTTC
>TRBJ1-2|.|TRBV28|few
CASSLPAPLPLNYGYTF
TGTGCCAGCAGTCTCCCTGCCCCCCTACCTCTCAACTATGGCTACACCTTC
>TRBJ1-3|.|TRBV7-6|.
CASSLGSYNSGNTIYF
TGTGCCAGCAGCTTAGGGTCGTACAACTCTGGAAACACCATATATTTT
>TRBJ2-1|.|TRBV27|.
CASSFTGGTYNEQFF
TGTGCCAGCAGTTTCACCGGGGGCACCTACAATGAGCAGTTCTTC
>TRBJ2-7|.|TRBV15|few
CATSRDRGEQYF
TGTGCCACCAGCAGAGATAGAGGCGAGCAGTACTTC
>TRBJ1-1|.|TRBV15|.
CATSRDRGIKAFF
TGTGCCACCAGCAGAGATCGAGGGATTAAAGCTTTCTTT
>TRBJ1-1|TRBD1|TRBV7-2|.
CASSHWTGIFTEAFF
TGTGCCAGCAGCCACTGGACAGGGATATTCACTGAAGCTTTCTTT
>TRBJ1-2|.|TRBV7-2|few
CASSFRQLPLTNYGYTF
TGTGCCAGCAGCTTCAGACAGCTCCCTTTAACTAACTATGGCTACACCTTC
>TRBJ1-2|.|TRBV19|.
CASSIYSGSPHLNYGYTF
TGTGCCAGTAGTATATATTCTGGCAGCCCTCACCTAAACTATGGCTACACCTTC
>TRBJ2-7|.|TRBV6-2/TRBV6-3|.
CASSYSAGYEQYF
TGTGCCAGCAGTTACTCTGCAGGCTACGAGCAGTACTTC
>TRBJ1-1|.|TRBV20-1|few
CSATEEWTEAFF
TGCAGTGCTACTGAGGAATGGACTGAAGCTTTCTTT
>TRBJ1-2|.|TRBV30|once
CAWSVAGTGYTF
TGTGCCTGGAGTGTAGCAGGGACTGGCTACACCTTC
>TRBJ1-1|.|TRBV27|few
CASSFAGKREAFF
TGTGCCAGCAGTTTTGCGGGGAAAAGAGAAGCTTTCTTT
>TRBJ2-3|TRBD1|TRBV11-2|.
CASSFRSGGSPDTQYF
TGTGCCAGCAGCTTCAGGTCAGGGGGTAGCCCAGATACGCAGTATTTT
>TRBJ2-1|TRBD2|TRBV7-8|once
CASSILAGGRGVSNEQFF
TGTGCCAGCAGCATACTAGCGGGAGGCCGTGGAGTGAGCAATGAGCAGTTCTTC
>TRBJ1-2|.|TRBV6-1|few
CASSAPPPRNYGYTF
TGTGCCAGCAGTGCCCCCCCGCCGAGGAACTATGGCTACACCTTC
>TRBJ1-1|.|TRBV6-1|.
CAGPGAGSTEAFF
TGTGCCGGTCCGGGGGCAGGGAGCACTGAAGCTTTCTTT
>TRBJ1-1|.|TRBV27|few
CASRIRAMNTEAFF
TGTGCCAGCAGGATCCGGGCCATGAACACTGAAGCTTTCTTT
>TRBJ1-5|.|TRBV5-1|once
CASSAEGDWFQPQHF
TGCGCCAGCAGCGCCGAGGGGGACTGGTTTCAGCCCCAGCATTTT
>TRBJ2-7|.|TRBV20-1|.
CSARDERQGISHEQYF
TGCAGTGCTAGAGATGAGCGGCAGGGGATATCCCACGAGCAGTACTTC
>TRBJ1-2|TRBD1|TRBV4-2|.
CASSQAQGAGGYTF
TGTGCCAGCAGCCAAGCACAGGGGGCGGGGGGCTACACCTTC
>TRBJ1-1|.|TRBV6-2/TRBV6-3|few
CASSSITENTEAFF
TGTGCCAGCAGTTCCATCACAGAGAACACTGAAGCTTTCTTT
>TRBJ1-2|.|TRBV19|.
CASKGRVDYGYTF
TGTGCCAGTAAAGGACGGGTCGACTATGGCTACACCTTC
>TRBJ1-3|.|TRBV6-1|few
CASGGDGNTIYF
TGTGCCAGCGGAGGGGACGGAAACACCATATATTTT
>TRBJ1-1|.|TRBV6-1|few
CASSARGLATEAFF
TGTGCCAGCAGTGCCAGGGGATTGGCCACTGAAGCTTTCTTT
>TRBJ2-7|TRBD2|TRBV10-3|.
CAISESLAGEYSYEQYF
TGTGCCATCAGTGAATCACTAGCGGGGGAGTACTCCTACGAGCAGTACTTC
>TRBJ2-7|TRBD2|TRBV6-1|few
CASSTKGSGSTHEQYF
TGTGCCAGCAGTACAAAGGGTAGCGGGAGTACCCACGAGCAGTACTTC
>TRBJ2-5|TRBD2|TRBV9|.
CASSVSGRGGETQYF
TGTGCCAGCAGCGTCAGCGGGAGAGGCGGAGAGACCCAGTACTTC
>TRBJ1-4|.|TRBV6-1|.
CASSEASGEKLFF
TGTGCCAGCAGTGAAGCGAGTGGTGAAAAACTGTTTTTT
>TRBJ1-2|.|TRBV7-9|few
CASSPTRDNYGYTF
TGTGCCAGCAGCCCAACCAGGGATAACTATGGCTACACCTTC
>TRBJ2-1|TRBD2|TRBV28|.
CASSPLAGLYNEQFF
TGTGCCAGCAGTCCCCTAGCGGGGTTATACAATGAGCAGTTCTTC
>TRBJ1-5|TRBD1|TRBV28|.
CASSSWTGAGNQPQHF
TGTGCCAGCAGTTCCTGGACAGGGGCGGGCAATCAGCCCCAGCATTTT
>TRBJ2-7|TRBD1|TRBV6-1|.
CASKTDRAPGEQYF
TGTGCCAGCAAGACGGACAGGGCCCCTGGCGAGCAGTACTTC
>TRBJ2-2|.|TRBV6-2/TRBV6-3|.
CASSMRANTGELFF
TGTGCCAGCAGTATGAGAGCGAACACCGGGGAGCTGTTTTTT
>TRBJ2-5|TRBD2|TRBV5-4|few
CASTVAGVGETQYF
TGTGCCAGCACCGTAGCGGGAGTTGGGGAGACCCAGTACTTC
>TRBJ1-5|.|TRBV21-1|.
CASSRDRVGPSMDF
TGTGCCAGCAGCCGCGACAGGGTTGGGCCCAGCATGGATTTT
>TRBJ1-6|.|TRBV6-2/TRBV6-3|.
CASSPARAAVPIGDSPLHF
TGTGCCAGCAGCCCCGCCCGGGCGGCGGTCCCAATAGGAGATTCACCCCTCCACTTT
>TRBJ2-7|.|TRBV10-1|.
CASSPNLGYEQYF
TGCGCCAGCAGTCCCAATCTAGGGTACGAGCAGTACTTC
>TRBJ1-1|.|TRBV5-4|.
CASSLAVGNTEAFF
TGTGCCAGCAGCTTGGCGGTAGGGAACACTGAAGCTTTCTTT
>TRBJ2-7|TRBD2|TRBV5-4|.
CASSAGLAGAYEQYF
TGTGCCAGCAGCGCGGGACTAGCGGGGGCCTACGAGCAGTACTTC
>TRBJ2-3|TRBD1|TRBV24-1|.
CATSDRDRVSTDTQYF
TGTGCCACCAGTGACCGGGACAGGGTGAGCACAGATACGCAGTATTTT
>TRBJ2-7|TRBD2|TRBV7-2|few
CASSLNHRGAGGLYEQYF
TGTGCCAGCAGCTTGAACCATCGAGGAGCGGGGGGCCTCTACGAGCAGTACTTC